A selection of T cell receptor beta chains follows, all from one sample in a study of cytomegalovirus exposure and HLA in healthy donors. Profiling relied on immunoSEQ multiplex PCR, and the TCRdb table lists in-frame clones only, not all of them. The repertoire holds around 150,000 clones, roughly 75% seen once, with around 8% in the top ten. The specimen sequenced was PBMCs. All receptors come from a middle-aged woman in good health and CMV-seropositive. Both conserved end residues are part of each CDR3. A D gene is named only where the DNA matches it firmly. Clone size is given for some rows only: seen once, a few or many times, or a class if the clone is expanded.

TRBV27	.	TRBD1	TRBJ2-1	TGTGCCAGCAGTTCCGACAGGGGTGAGCAGTTCTTC	CASSSDRGEQFF
TRBV27	.	TRBD1	TRBJ2-5	TGTGCCAGCAGTTTCGGACAGGGCCAAGAGACCCAGTACTTC	CASSFGQGQETQYF
TRBV7-9	.	.	TRBJ2-1	TGTGCCAGCAGCTTAGCCCAAGGCGGATACAATGAGCAGTTCTTC	CASSLAQGGYNEQFF
TRBV7-2	once	TRBD1	TRBJ1-2	TGTGCCAGCAGCTCGACAGGGTCTCACTATGGCTACGCCTTC	CASSSTGSHYGYAF
TRBV19	.	.	TRBJ2-7	TGTGCCAGTAGTATAGATTTTTTGGCAGGGTACGAGCAGTACTTC	CASSIDFLAGYEQYF
TRBV15	.	TRBD1	TRBJ1-2	TGTGCCACCAGTAGGGGGGGTGGACAGGGAAGGACATATGGCTACACCTTC	CATSRGGGQGRTYGYTF
TRBV27	once	TRBD2	TRBJ2-7	TGTGCCAGCAGTCCGCGACTAGCGGGAGACGCCTACGAGCAGTACTTC	CASSPRLAGDAYEQYF
TRBV7-6	.	.	TRBJ2-1	TGTGCCAGCAGCTCAAGGTCGGGGGGCGTTGGCAATGAGCAGTTCTTC	CASSSRSGGVGNEQFF
TRBV7-2	few	TRBD2	TRBJ2-2	TGTGCCAGCAGCCGTACCGGGACTAGGGTCACCGGGGAGCTGTTTTTT	CASSRTGTRVTGELFF
TRBV6-1	once	.	TRBJ2-5	TGTGCCAGCAGACTAGTACAAGAGACCCAGTACTTC	CASRLVQETQYF
TRBV19	.	.	TRBJ2-1	TGTGCCAGTAGTGCCGCCAGGGGACGGCGCAATGAGCAGTTCTTC	CASSAARGRRNEQFF
TRBV28	.	TRBD2	TRBJ2-3	TGTGCCAGCAGACCGACTAGCGGGAGTATGACGCAGTATTTT	CASRPTSGSMTQYF
TRBV6-6	.	.	TRBJ2-7	TGTGCCAGCAGTTACCTCTACGAGACTACCGAGCAGTACTTC	CASSYLYETTEQYF
TRBV7-9	.	TRBD1	TRBJ1-1	TGTGCCAGCAGCTACTCCAGGGGGGAGAACACTGAAGCTTTCTTT	CASSYSRGENTEAFF
TRBV27	.	TRBD2	TRBJ2-3	TGTGCCAGCAGTTTAATAGCGGGCGGCCGGGGTACGCAGTATTTT	CASSLIAGGRGTQYF
TRBV27	.	TRBD1	TRBJ2-5	TGTGCCAGCAGTTTAAGGGGGGGCTGGACAGGGGGCGGGGAGACCCAGTACTTC	CASSLRGGWTGGGETQYF
TRBV19	.	.	TRBJ2-1	TGTGCCAGTAGTTACAGACGGGATAGAACTATAGGCAATGAGCAGTTCTTC	CASSYRRDRTIGNEQFF
TRBV28	.	.	TRBJ1-2	TGTGCCAGCAGTTTCGGTGTCTATGGCTACACCTTC	CASSFGVYGYTF
TRBV13	.	.	TRBJ1-6	TGTGCCAGCAGCTTCGGGGGAAGAGGTTCACCCCTCCACTTT	CASSFGGRGSPLHF
TRBV5-5	many	.	TRBJ2-3	TGTGCCAGCCCTTCACCGACGGAGGGGAGCACAGATACGCAGTATTTT	CASPSPTEGSTDTQYF
TRBV28	.	TRBD1	TRBJ1-5	TGTGCCAGCAGTCAAACAGGGGGCCCCAATCAGCCCCAGCATTTT	CASSQTGGPNQPQHF
TRBV28	.	TRBD1	TRBJ1-1	TGTGCCAGCAGTCCGCAGACAGGGGGTAACACTGAAGCTTTCTTT	CASSPQTGGNTEAFF